The rows below give T cell receptor beta chains drawn from one sample of a study of T-cell reconstitution after alpha-beta-depleted transplantation in children. TCRdb fed the PCR reads into MiXCR, producing one record per CDR3 protein. The repertoire holds roughly 500,000 distinct CDR3 sequences, with about 17% as singletons. This material consisted of PBMCs from the stem cell graft donor, taken from the stem cell graft. These receptors were collected from a human donor who donated a stem cell graft to a child with acute lymphoblastic leukemia. Both conserved end residues are part of each CDR3. The D gene is left open where the match is weak. Clone size is shown for a subset of rows, as once, few, many or a class of expanded clone.

>TRBV27|TRBD2|TRBJ2-1|few
TGTGCCAGCAGCCCTAGCGGGAGGAATGAGCAGTTCTTC
CASSPSGRNEQFF
>TRBV6-1|.|TRBJ2-3|few
TGTGCCAGCACACAGTTTCGGGAACGAACAGATACGCAGTATTTT
CASTQFRERTDTQYF
>TRBV5-6|.|TRBJ2-5|.
TGTGCCAGCAGCTTCGGGAGTGTGGAGACCCAGTACTTC
CASSFGSVETQYF
>TRBV20-1|.|TRBJ2-5|.
TGCAGTGCTAGTGCGGTAGCGGCCACGTACCAAGAGACCCAGTACTTC
CSASAVAATYQETQYF
>TRBV5-4|TRBD1|TRBJ2-2|few
TGTGCCAGCAGTTTCCCGGGACAGGCGGGGACCGGGGAGCTGTTTTTT
CASSFPGQAGTGELFF
>TRBV7-9|TRBD1|TRBJ1-4|few
TGTGCCAGCAGCCAGACAGGGTTAGATGAAAAACTGTTTTTT
CASSQTGLDEKLFF
>TRBV7-9|TRBD1|TRBJ2-7|.
TGTGCCAGCGCGACCTCAGGGGGCTACGAGCAGTACTTC
CASATSGGYEQYF
>TRBV7-1|.|TRBJ2-2|.
TGTGCCAGCAGCTCCGGGATTATCTTCTCCGGGGAGCTGTTTTTT
CASSSGIIFSGELFF
>TRBV7-8|.|TRBJ2-2|many
TGTGCCAGCAGCTTGAAGGGAACCGGGGAGCTGTTTTTT
CASSLKGTGELFF
>TRBV4-1|.|TRBJ2-7|few
TGCGCCAGCAGCCAATCGTGGCAGGGGAAATACGAGCAGTACTTC
CASSQSWQGKYEQYF
>TRBV27|TRBD1|TRBJ1-2|.
TGTGCCAGCAGTTTACAGGGGGGCCAAGGCTACACCTTC
CASSLQGGQGYTF
>TRBV29-1|.|TRBJ2-5|.
TGCAGCGTTGGGGGTGGCGAGATCCAGTACTTC
CSVGGGEIQYF
>TRBV4-1|.|TRBJ1-4|once
TGCGCCAGCAGCCAAGAAGAAGCTTGGGTTGAAAAACTGTTTTTT
CASSQEEAWVEKLFF
>TRBV9|TRBD2|TRBJ2-1|.
TGTGCCAGCAGCGCGGGGACAGGCACCCCGGGACTAGCGCCAAACAATGAGCAGTTCTTC
CASSAGTGTPGLAPNNEQFF
>TRBV5-1|.|TRBJ1-6|few
TGCGCCAGCAGCGGAGGGACTCTCAGCTCCTATAATTCACCCCTCCACTTT
CASSGGTLSSYNSPLHF
>TRBV7-8|TRBD2|TRBJ2-1|.
TGTGCCAGCAGCTCCGTTCCTAGCGGATACAATGAGCAGTTCTTC
CASSSVPSGYNEQFF
>TRBV7-7|.|TRBJ2-2|.
TGTGCCAGCAGCTGGTCTAGCGCCGCCGGGGAGCTGTTTTTT
CASSWSSAAGELFF
>TRBV19|.|TRBJ2-3|.
TGTGCCAGTAGTTCCGCGTTATGGGACCGTAGCACAGATACGCAGTATTTT
CASSSALWDRSTDTQYF
>TRBV27|.|TRBJ2-7|.
TGTGCCAGCAATTCTTTACCGCCCTACGAGCAGTACTTC
CASNSLPPYEQYF